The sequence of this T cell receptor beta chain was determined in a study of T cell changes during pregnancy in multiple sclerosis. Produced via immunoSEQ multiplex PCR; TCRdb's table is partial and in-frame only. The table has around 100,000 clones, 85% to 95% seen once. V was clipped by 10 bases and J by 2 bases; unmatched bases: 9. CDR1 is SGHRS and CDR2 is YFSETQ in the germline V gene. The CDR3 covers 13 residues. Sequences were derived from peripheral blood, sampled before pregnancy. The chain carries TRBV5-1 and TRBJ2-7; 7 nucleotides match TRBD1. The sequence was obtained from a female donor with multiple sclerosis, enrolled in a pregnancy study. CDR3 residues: CACSGTDPYEQYF. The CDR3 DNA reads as TGCGCCTGTTCCGGGACAGACCCCTACGAGCAGTACTTC.